Sequencing of this T cell receptor (beta chain) was carried out in a study of cytomegalovirus exposure and HLA in healthy donors. Study at large: The 120 or so validation repertoires were produced on the same platform as the 550 to 700 repertoires of the first cohort. This was reported in a later analysis.

CDR1 and CDR2 (germline): SGDLS, YYNGEE. This CDR3 region has 14 residues. Germline trimming cut 3 bases from V and 1 base from J; bases unmatched to any gene: 2. Only in-frame clones appear in the TCRdb table, and some are missing; sequencing was by immunoSEQ multiplex PCR. The data contain under 150,000 clones, around nine tenths of them singletons. The study, taken as a whole, reports: In vitro experiments confirmed that three CMV-associated chains were specific for CMV antigens. The investigators catalogued 150 or so TCR beta chains as cytomegalovirus-associated.

Notes on this clone: Antigen: not known.

The chain has TRBV9 and TRBJ2-3; 7 bases are a match to TRBD2. Input material: PBMCs. This sequence originates from a man between 18 and 29 years old in good health and CMV-seropositive. The DNA of the CDR3 is TGTGCCAGCAGCGAAAGCGGGGGCACAGATACGCAGTATTTT. Translation gives CASSESGGTDTQYF. The full variable domain, completed using reference TRBV9 and TRBJ2-3, is DSGVTQTPKHLITATGQRVTLRCSPRSGDLSVYWYQQSLDQGLQFLIQYYNGEERAKGNILERFSAQQFPDLHSELNLSSLELGDSALYFCASSESGGTDTQYFGPGTRLTVL.